This TCR beta chain was recorded in a study of a mutant IDH1 vaccine in newly diagnosed glioma. Turning to the study itself: The study started vaccination 4-6 weeks after radiotherapy alone, or with temozolomide cycles. Of treated patients, 62.5% were men and approximately 40% women, averaging about 40 years. Visit timing is recorded as week 35 for V12 and week 47 for V13.

In the case of this clone: The antigen remains undetermined.

The CDR3 has 17 amino acids. CDR1 is SGHRS and CDR2 is YFSETQ in the germline V gene. V shed 4 bases and J shed 1 base, with 19 bases lying between them. The sample's time point: week 35, safety follow-up. A single vaccine dose contained 300 ug of mutant IDH1 20-mer peptide, and topical imiquimod was used with it. Astrocytomas found in donors were new, WHO grade 3 or 4, IDH1-mutant and ATRX-lost. The protocol was immunoSEQ multiplex PCR, while the TCRdb copy is restricted to in-frame clones and leaves out a portion. The sample consists of about 50,000 clones, roughly 84% of them appearing once. The sample consisted of PBMCs, taken from a glioma patient whose treatment included an IDH1 peptide vaccine. The genes are TRBV5-1 and TRBJ2-3; perhaps TRBD1 as D (6 bases). The receptor's source is a woman aged 18-29 years with glioma. The CDR3 loop reads CASSRPGAGGGTDTQYF. CDR3 bases: TGCGCCAGCAGCCGGCCCGGAGCTGGGGGCGGCACAGATACGCAGTATTTT.